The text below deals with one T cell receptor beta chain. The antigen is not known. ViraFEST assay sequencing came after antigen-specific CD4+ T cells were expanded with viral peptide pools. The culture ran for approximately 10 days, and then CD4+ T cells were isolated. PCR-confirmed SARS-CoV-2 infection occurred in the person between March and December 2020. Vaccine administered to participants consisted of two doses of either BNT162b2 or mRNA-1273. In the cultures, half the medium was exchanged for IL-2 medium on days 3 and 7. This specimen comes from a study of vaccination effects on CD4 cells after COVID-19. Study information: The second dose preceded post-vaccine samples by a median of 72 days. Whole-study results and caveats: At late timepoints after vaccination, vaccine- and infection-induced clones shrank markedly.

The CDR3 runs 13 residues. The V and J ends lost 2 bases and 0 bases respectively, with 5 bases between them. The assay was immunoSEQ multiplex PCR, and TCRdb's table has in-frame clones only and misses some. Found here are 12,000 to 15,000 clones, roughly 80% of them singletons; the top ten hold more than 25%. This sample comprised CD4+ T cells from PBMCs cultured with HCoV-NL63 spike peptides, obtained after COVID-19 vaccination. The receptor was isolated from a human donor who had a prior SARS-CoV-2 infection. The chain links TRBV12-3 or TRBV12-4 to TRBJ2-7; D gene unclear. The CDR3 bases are TGTGCCAGCAGTTTACAGAGCTCCTACGAGCAGTACTTC. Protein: CASSLQSSYEQYF.